This TCR beta chain was sequenced in a study of blood T cell repertoires in COVID-19. Study-wide background: T cells, B-cell-depleted T cells, or PBMCs supplied cDNA or gDNA.

V was pared by 2 bases and J by 2 bases, with 6 bases between. The CDR3 sequence is 13 residues long. Per germline, CDR1 LNHDA and CDR2 SQIVND (reference sequence). Cohort assignment relied on participant-reported clinical history. Method: immunoSEQ multiplex PCR; TCRdb's copy keeps in-frame clones and lacks some. The sample has approximately 470,000 clones, 87% seen once. Sequences were obtained from PBMCs or T cells enriched from blood (not recorded which). This clonotype originated in a woman aged 18-35 years who had recovered from COVID-19. The chain is built from TRBV19 and TRBJ1-2; no definite D call. This CDR3 reads CASSIKQNYGYTF. The CDR3 nucleotides are TGTGCCAGTAGTATAAAACAGAACTATGGCTACACCTTC.